The 29 T cell receptor beta chains below come from one sample, sequenced in a study of monozygotic twins with cystic fibrosis. Some clones are missing from TCRdb's copy, which holds only in-frame ones; the method was immunoSEQ multiplex PCR. Seen here are tens of thousands of clones, around 96% observed once, and the top ten hold 2.7%. Sequenced input: blood. These receptors were taken from a girl aged 2 to 10 with cystic fibrosis.

V gene TRBV4-2 combines with J gene TRBJ1-3; perhaps TRBD1 as D (6 bases). V was shortened by 0 bases and J by 14 bases, with 17 bases between the two germline ends. Germline V gives CDR1 LGHNA, CDR2 YNFKEQ. This CDR3 contains 14 residues. The CDR3 protein is CASSQDLLQGDVYF. The CDR3, as DNA: TGTGCCAGCAGCCAAGATTTGTTACAGGGCGACGTATATTTT.

J is TRBJ2-3 and V is TRBV5-4; D is unresolved. CDR1 SGHNT and CDR2 YYREEE come from the germline V gene (reference sequence). V lost 0 bases to trimming and J lost 2 bases, with 7 bases between them. CDR3 length equals 14 residues. CDR3 loop: CASSLDGYTDTQYF. Written as DNA, the CDR3 is TGTGCCAGCAGCTTGGATGGGTACACAGATACGCAGTATTTT.

J is TRBJ2-7 and V is TRBV19, with D tentatively TRBD2 (5 bases). From germline, CDR1 is LNHDA and CDR2 SQIVND (reference sequence). The CDR3 sequence is 11 residues long. Trimming stripped 10 bases from V and 11 bases from J, with 18 bases between. The CDR3 region is CATTRLTSEYF. The CDR3 coding sequence is TGTGCCACCACCCGACTAACCTCAGAGTACTTC.

This rearrangement joins TRBV29-1 to TRBJ2-6, with D tentatively TRBD2 (5 bases). V was shortened by 8 bases and J by 0 bases, with 11 bases between the two germline ends. The germline V gene has CDR1 SQVTM and CDR2 ANQGSEA. CDR3 length: 14 residues. The CDR3 here is CSFSGDSGANVLTF. CDR3 in DNA: TGCAGCTTCTCCGGGGACTCTGGGGCCAACGTCCTGACTTTC.

The rearrangement uses TRBV28 and TRBJ1-4; 7 bases are a match to TRBD1. After removal of 5 bases from V and 8 bases from J, the junction contained 14 bases not matched to a gene. CDR1 MDHEN and CDR2 SYDVKM come from the germline V gene. The CDR3 length is 16 residues. The chain's CDR3 is CASSPRQTGWHEKLFF. The CDR3 DNA reads TGTGCCAGCAGTCCGCGGCAGACAGGGTGGCACGAAAAACTGTTTTTT.

V gene TRBV14 combines with J gene TRBJ1-1; weak D call: TRBD1 (6 bases). This CDR3 is built from 16 residues. With 1 base removed from V and 1 base from J, the gap between germline ends came to 13 bases. Per germline, CDR1 SGHDN and CDR2 FVKESK. This chain's CDR3 is CASSQVTGLQNTEAFF. In DNA form, the CDR3 reads TGTGCCAGCAGCCAAGTAACAGGGTTACAGAACACTGAAGCTTTCTTT. The full variable domain, completed using reference TRBV14 and TRBJ1-1, is EAGVTQFPSHSVIEKGQTVTLRCDPISGHDNLYWYRRVMGKEIKFLLHFVKESKQDESGMPNNRFLAERTGGTYSTLKVQPAELEDSGVYFCASSQVTGLQNTEAFFGQGTRLTVV.

The chain employs TRBV2 and TRBJ2-7; 8 bases align to TRBD2. The CDR3 spans 14 residues. Germline CDR1 reads SNHLY; CDR2 reads FYNNEI. The junction had 7 bases not matched to a gene; V was cut back by 6 bases and J by 3 bases. The CDR3 sequence: CASRVLAAFYEQYF. In nucleotides, the CDR3 is TGTGCCAGCAGGGTACTAGCGGCTTTCTACGAGCAGTACTTC.

The sample holds one count of this clone. The chain joins TRBV5-1 to TRBJ1-1; D call uncertain. CDR3 length: 14 amino acids. Per the germline V gene, CDR1 is SGHRS and CDR2 is YFSETQ. V lost 2 bases and J lost 7, with 15 bases in between. The CDR3 nucleotides are TGCGCCAGCAGCTTTAGGGCATACGCGAGTGAAGCTTTCTTT. The encoded protein is CASSFRAYASEAFF.

This rearrangement joins TRBV28 to TRBJ2-1; 8 bases align to TRBD1. Unmatched junction bases numbered 3, after V lost 8 bases and J lost 3 bases. The germline gives CDR1 MDHEN, CDR2 SYDVKM. The CDR3 sequence is 13 residues long. CDR3 loop: CASRDRLYNEQFF. CDR3 bases: TGTGCCAGCCGGGACAGGCTCTACAATGAGCAGTTCTTC.

J is TRBJ1-4 and V is TRBV27, with TRBD1 as a possible D gene (6 bases). The V end lost 8 bases, the J end lost 6 bases, and 13 bases lay between the germline ends. The germline gives CDR1 MNHEY, CDR2 SMNVEV (reference sequence). The CDR3 length is 13 residues. The CDR3 region is CASRPGGHEKLFF. The CDR3 DNA is TGTGCCAGCCGACCCGGGGGGCATGAAAAACTGTTTTTT.

V usage is TRBV2 and J usage is TRBJ2-5; D is possibly TRBD2 (5 bases). This CDR3 has 12 amino acids. Looked up from germline, CDR1 is SNHLY and CDR2 is FYNNEI. V was pared by 5 bases and J by 12 bases, with 16 bases between. CDR3 coding DNA: TGTGCCAGCAGTCGCGGACTTCCAAGGGAGTACTTC. Protein product: CASSRGLPREYF.

J is TRBJ1-1 and V is TRBV6-1, with D perhaps TRBD1 (5 bases). The CDR3 contains 14 residues. Trimming removed 11 bases at V and 2 bases at J, with 18 bases between. Germline V gives CDR1 MNHNS, CDR2 SASEGT. CDR3: CASGRGGYNTEAFF. The CDR3 bases are TGTGCCTCCGGGAGGGGAGGTTACAACACTGAAGCTTTCTTT.

The rearrangement joins TRBV13 to TRBJ2-2, with TRBD2 matching 8 bases. The CDR3 runs to 15 residues. Unmatched junction bases numbered 7, after V lost 4 bases and J lost 6 bases. Looked up from germline, CDR1 is PRHDT and CDR2 is FYEKMQ (reference sequence). CDR3 loop: CASSSGTSSPGELFF. The CDR3 coding sequence is TGTGCCAGCAGCTCCGGGACTAGTTCGCCCGGGGAGCTGTTTTTT.

The chain is built from TRBV10-3 and TRBJ2-7; 7 nucleotides line up with TRBD2. V was pared by 8 bases and J by 5 bases, with 15 bases of the junction left unmatched. Germline V gene data show CDR1 as ENHRY and CDR2 as SYGVKD. The CDR3 extends over 15 amino acids. CDR3 DNA sequence: TGTGCCATCGCTCCCTCCCAAGCGGGATCTAACGAGCAGTACTTC. It specifies CAIAPSQAGSNEQYF.

V gene TRBV6-5 combines with J gene TRBJ2-1; D not certain. The CDR3 sequence is 13 residues long. Germline values: CDR1 MNHEY, CDR2 SVGAGI. The V end lost 3 bases, the J end lost 7 bases, and 10 bases lay between the germline ends. In DNA, the CDR3 is TGTGCCAGCAGTTATACCCACCGGAATGAGCAGTTCTTC. Residues: CASSYTHRNEQFF.

This rearrangement joins TRBV2 to TRBJ2-7, with D unresolved. The germline gives CDR1 SNHLY, CDR2 FYNNEI. V dropped 3 bases and J dropped 5 bases, with 5 bases sitting between them. The CDR3 spans 11 residues. The DNA for the CDR3 is TGTGCCAGCAGTGACAGTAACGAGCAGTACTTC. Its protein is CASSDSNEQYF.

V is TRBV25-1 and J is TRBJ2-1, with 7 nucleotides matching TRBD1. Germline assignment: CDR1 MGHDK and CDR2 SYGVNS. The trim removed 1 base at V and 3 bases at J, leaving 9 bases unmatched. CDR3 length: 17 residues. CDR3 sequence (DNA): TGTGCCAGCAGTGAATGGGCCGGGACAGCCCTCTACAATGAGCAGTTCTTC. Its protein is CASSEWAGTALYNEQFF.

The chain has TRBV25-1 and TRBJ1-1, with D possibly matching TRBD1 (6 bases). Germline CDR1 and CDR2: MGHDK and SYGVNS. Deletions cut 1 base from V and 3 bases from J, with 18 bases between. The CDR3 contains 17 residues. The DNA for the CDR3 is TGTGCCAGCAGTGAATTGGGGTTCGGGGGGCCGGACACTGAAGCTTTCTTT. This codes for CASSELGFGGPDTEAFF. Complete variable domain (other parts from reference TRBV25-1 and TRBJ1-1): EADIYQTPRYLVIGTGKKITLECSQTMGHDKMYWYQQDPGMELHLIHYSYGVNSTEKGDLSSESTVSRIRTEHFPLTLESARPSHTSQYLCASSELGFGGPDTEAFFGQGTRLTVV.

V gene TRBV27 combines with J gene TRBJ2-1; D ambiguous. The CDR3 spans 12 residues. Germline CDR1 is MNHEY and CDR2 is SMNVEV (reference sequence). V shed 6 bases and J shed 10 bases, with 13 bases lying between them. CDR3 coding DNA: TGTGCCAGCAGCGTGAACGGACCCGAGCAGTTCTTC. This sequence encodes CASSVNGPEQFF.

The chain links TRBV5-1 to TRBJ2-3, with D perhaps assigned TRBD1 or TRBD2 (5 bases each). Trimming removed 1 base from V and 2 bases from J, with 14 bases in between. Germline CDR1 is SGHRS and CDR2 is YFSETQ. The CDR3 extends over 16 amino acids. This CDR3 is CASSLLVRGATDTQYF. In DNA, the CDR3 is TGCGCCAGCAGCTTGCTGGTTAGGGGAGCCACAGATACGCAGTATTTT.

The chain employs TRBV7-2 and TRBJ2-7, with D possibly being TRBD2 (5 bases). The CDR3 consists of 15 residues. The V end lost 5 bases, the J end lost 1 base, and 15 bases lay between the germline ends. Germline CDR1 SGHTA, CDR2 FQGNSA. CDR3 protein: CASSPTSEPSYEQYF. CDR3 coding DNA: TGTGCCAGCAGCCCAACTAGTGAACCTTCCTACGAGCAGTACTTC.

This clone showed up just once. The chain joins TRBV29-1 to TRBJ1-2; D is perhaps TRBD1 (6 bases). The CDR3 has 14 residues. Germline CDR1 is SQVTM and CDR2 is ANQGSEA. V lost 7 bases, J lost 4 bases, and 19 bases lay in between. The CDR3 loop reads CSATRLGGIYGYTF. CDR3 sequence (DNA): TGCAGCGCTACCAGGCTCGGGGGCATCTATGGCTACACCTTC.

This clone was found once. V usage is TRBV18 and J usage is TRBJ2-1; D might be TRBD1 (6 bases). This CDR3 is 17 amino acids long. Germline CDR1 and CDR2: KGHSH and LQKENI. The V end lost 2 bases, the J end lost 4 bases, and 18 bases lay between the germline ends. This chain's CDR3 is CASSPNRVNLKYNEQFF. The CDR3 DNA sequence: TGTGCCAGCTCACCAAACAGGGTAAACCTAAAATACAATGAGCAGTTCTTC.

This clone came up once. The V gene is TRBV7-8, the J gene TRBJ2-1, with D unresolved. Germline CDR1 reads SGHVS; CDR2 reads FQNEAQ. The CDR3 is 11 amino acids. Trimming removed 0 bases from V and 6 bases from J, with 0 bases in between. The CDR3 bases are TGTGCCAGCAGCTTAGCCAATGAGCAGTTCTTC. Its translation: CASSLANEQFF.

This clone was seen only once. The chain employs TRBV19 and TRBJ2-7; TRBD1 aligns across 7 bases. The CDR3 length is 14 residues. With V trimmed by 1 base and J by 3 bases, 3 bases remained unmatched. The germline gives CDR1 LNHDA, CDR2 SQIVND (reference sequence). The CDR3 protein is CASSIAGTDYEQYF. For the CDR3, the DNA is TGTGCCAGTAGTATAGCGGGGACAGACTACGAGCAGTACTTC.

About this clone: The same CDR3 also results from other DNA sequences found in this sample. The rearrangement joins TRBV5-4 to TRBJ2-7; tentatively, D is TRBD1 (5 bases). The CDR3 runs 13 residues. From germline, CDR1 is SGHNT and CDR2 YYREEE (reference sequence). Trimming removed 0 bases from V and 3 bases from J, with 7 bases in between. The CDR3 DNA follows: TGTGCCAGCAGCTTGGACAGGAGCTACGAGCAGTACTTC. Its translation: CASSLDRSYEQYF.

The V call is TRBV14, the J call TRBJ2-7; TRBD2 agrees at 13 bases. CDR1 is SGHDN and CDR2 is FVKESK in the germline V gene. The J segment lost 2 bases and the V segment lost 0 bases, leaving 16 bases of the junction unmatched. CDR3 length: 21 amino acids. In nucleotides, the CDR3 is TGTGCCAGCAGCCAAGATATGGGGACTAGCGGGATCGGCGGTTGGACCTACGAGCAGTACTTC. This encodes CASSQDMGTSGIGGWTYEQYF.

V and J are TRBV29-1 and TRBJ2-4; tentative D call: TRBD1 (5 bases). Trimming stripped 6 bases from V and 1 base from J, with 13 bases between. There are 14 residues in the CDR3. Germline CDR1 and CDR2: SQVTM and ANQGSEA. The CDR3 DNA is TGCAGCGTCCGCGCAGGGTTGGCCAAAAACATTCAGTACTTC. Translation gives CSVRAGLAKNIQYF. The full variable domain, rest sourced from reference TRBV29-1 and TRBJ2-4, is SAVISQKPSRDICQRGTSLTIQCQVDSQVTMMFWYRQQPGQSLTLIATANQGSEATYESGFVIDKFPISRPNLTFSTLTVSNMSPEDSSIYLCSVRAGLAKNIQYFGAGTRLSVL.

The rearrangement joins TRBV7-2 to TRBJ1-5; D is undetermined. There are 13 residues in the CDR3. CDR1 is SGHTA and CDR2 is FQGNSA in the germline V gene. The V and J ends lost 2 bases and 4 bases respectively, with 6 bases between them. CDR3 region: CASSLIENQPQHF. The CDR3 region has the DNA TGTGCCAGCAGCTTAATTGAAAATCAGCCCCAGCATTTT.